This is a list of T cell receptor beta chains from one sample in a study of T cell repertoires in cytomegalovirus infection. TCRdb ran MiXCR on the reads and lists one entry per CDR3 protein. The sample lists fewer than 250,000 distinct CDR3 sequences, 12% occurring once. The sequenced sample consisted of PBMCs. The receptors derive from a human donor in good health (CMV status not recorded). Some clones in this sample may be carry-over from other donors' samples. Each CDR3 is given with its conserved first and last residue. A D gene is named only where the DNA matches it firmly. Rows may omit the clone size; those that give it use once, few, many or a size class.

length | D | J | V | size | DNA | CDR3
14 | TRBD1 | TRBJ1-1 | TRBV7-3 | many | TGTGCCAGCAGCAGACAGGGAACGAACACTGAAGCTTTCTTT | CASSRQGTNTEAFF
14 | - | TRBJ2-2 | TRBV29-1 | - | TGCAGCGTTGAAGACGTAAGGGAGACCGGGGAGCTGTTTTTT | CSVEDVRETGELFF
13 | - | TRBJ1-6 | TRBV28 | few | TGTGCCAGCAGTCCTAGACAGGTTTCACCCCTCCACTTT | CASSPRQVSPLHF
14 | TRBD1 | TRBJ2-7 | TRBV7-9 | - | TGTGCCAGCAGCTTAGACGGGACAGGGACCGAGCAGTACTTC | CASSLDGTGTEQYF
14 | - | TRBJ2-3 | TRBV2 | few | TGTGCCAGCAGTGAAATCCCCCAGGGAGGTACGCAGTATTTT | CASSEIPQGGTQYF
17 | TRBD2 | TRBJ2-2 | TRBV7-2 | many | TGTGCCAGCAGCTTAGCTGCTAGCGGGGGAAACACCGGGGAGCTGTTTTTT | CASSLAASGGNTGELFF
13 | - | TRBJ1-3 | TRBV29-1 | - | TGCAGCGTTCTCCTCTCCTCTGGAAACACCATATATTTT | CSVLLSSGNTIYF
12 | - | TRBJ1-2 | TRBV7-2 | many | TGTGCCAGCAGCTTAAGTGGGTCTGGCTACACCTTC | CASSLSGSGYTF
14 | - | TRBJ2-5 | TRBV9 | once | TGTGCCAGCAGCGTAGCGGACATGGGGGAGACCCAGTACTTC | CASSVADMGETQYF
12 | TRBD1 | TRBJ1-1 | TRBV28 | many | TGTGCCAGCATGGACAGGGGGGAAGAAGCTTTCTTT | CASMDRGEEAFF
16 | - | TRBJ1-2 | TRBV4-3 | few | TGCGCCAGCAGCCAAGATGTAAGAGGGGGAATTACGGGCTACACCTTC | CASSQDVRGGITGYTF
17 | TRBD1 | TRBJ2-7 | TRBV28 | many | TGTGCCAGCAGTTTTAGGGGCCACGGACAGGGACGAATCGAGCAGTACTTC | CASSFRGHGQGRIEQYF
14 | TRBD2 | TRBJ2-1 | TRBV9 | - | TGTGCCAGCAGCCCGAGGGAGCGGGAGGGTGAGCAGTTCTTC | CASSPREREGEQFF
16 | TRBD2 | TRBJ2-6 | TRBV29-1 | - | TGCAGCGTTGATCGGGCGGGAGAGCCTGGGGCCAACGTCCTGACTTTC | CSVDRAGEPGANVLTF
13 | TRBD2 | TRBJ2-5 | TRBV7-3 | many | TGTGCCAGCAGCCCCGTTGGGAGGGAAACCCAGTACTTC | CASSPVGRETQYF
13 | - | TRBJ2-7 | TRBV29-1 | few | TGCAGCGTGGCCCCCACCGGAATGGACGAGCAGTACTTC | CSVAPTGMDEQYF
15 | - | TRBJ2-5 | TRBV24-1 | few | TGTGCCACCAGAGGGGCAGGGGCAGGGCAAGAGACCCAGTACTTC | CATRGAGAGQETQYF
12 | - | TRBJ2-7 | TRBV12-3/TRBV12-4 | many | TGTGCCAGCAGTCCCAGGGTGGGCGAGCAGTACTTC | CASSPRVGEQYF
14 | - | TRBJ2-4 | TRBV6-1 | many | TGTGCCAGCAGTTTGGGGGTGGCCAAAAACATTCAGTACTTC | CASSLGVAKNIQYF
14 | TRBD2 | TRBJ2-3 | TRBV12-3/TRBV12-4 | many | TGTGCCAGCACCTACAGCGGGAGTACAGATACGCAGTATTTT | CASTYSGSTDTQYF
15 | - | TRBJ1-2 | TRBV14 | many | TGTGCCAGCAGCCAAGATGTCAGGCCCCCCTATGGCTACACCTTC | CASSQDVRPPYGYTF
16 | - | TRBJ2-2 | TRBV3-1 | - | TGTGCCAGCAGCCAAAACGTGGGGGAAGTAGCCGGGGAGCTGTTTTTT | CASSQNVGEVAGELFF
17 | TRBD2 | TRBJ2-1 | TRBV9 | few | TGTGCCAGCAGCGTTTCGACTAGCGGAGGCTCCTACAATGAGCAGTTCTTC | CASSVSTSGGSYNEQFF
17 | TRBD1 | TRBJ1-3 | TRBV7-2 | - | TGTGCCAGCAGCTCCCGGACAGGGCCTCCCCCCGGAAACACCATATATTTT | CASSSRTGPPPGNTIYF
16 | - | TRBJ1-1 | TRBV7-8 | many | TGTGCCAGCAGCTTACGTGGTCGGCAGATCACCACTGAAGCTTTCTTT | CASSLRGRQITTEAFF
15 | TRBD1 | TRBJ1-1 | TRBV28 | - | TGTGCCAGCAGTTTACCCGGACAGGGTCACACTGAAGCTTTCTTT | CASSLPGQGHTEAFF
15 | - | TRBJ2-5 | TRBV7-2 | many | TGTGCCAGCAGCTTAGCGTCGAGAAGTCAAGAGACCCAGTACTTC | CASSLASRSQETQYF
17 | TRBD2 | TRBJ2-1 | TRBV7-3 | - | TGTGCCAGCAGCTCAGAGATAAGCGGGAGTTCCTACAATGAGCAGTTCTTC | CASSSEISGSSYNEQFF
16 | - | TRBJ1-5 | TRBV6-2/TRBV6-3 | - | TGTGCCACGGCCCCTTGGACCCCAAACTCCAATCAGCCCCAGCATTTT | CATAPWTPNSNQPQHF
15 | - | TRBJ1-5 | TRBV7-2 | many | TGTGCCAGCAGCGCGCAGTTACTTAGCAATCAGCCCCAGCATTTT | CASSAQLLSNQPQHF
14 | TRBD2 | TRBJ2-1 | TRBV7-2 | many | TGTGCCAGCAGCTACCAGCGGGGGGACAATGAGCAGTTCTTC | CASSYQRGDNEQFF
13 | - | TRBJ1-2 | TRBV6-6 | - | TGTGCCGTCAAAGGGCCCAACAACTATGGCTACACCTTC | CAVKGPNNYGYTF
15 | - | TRBJ1-1 | TRBV7-2 | many | TGTGCCAGCAGCTTAGTCGTCGGGACGTTTAGTGAAGCTTTCTTT | CASSLVVGTFSEAFF
17 | - | TRBJ2-7 | TRBV20-1 | many | TGCAGTGCTAGAGATTTAACGTTGGGGGAGAGCACCTACGAGCAGTACTTC | CSARDLTLGESTYEQYF
16 | TRBD2 | TRBJ2-3 | TRBV7-2 | many | TGTGCCAGCAGCTGGGGCGGGGGGGAGGGCACAGATACGCAGTATTTT | CASSWGGGEGTDTQYF
13 | - | TRBJ2-4 | TRBV28 | many | TGTGCCCTTTCCGGGGGAGGCAAAAACATTCAGTACTTC | CALSGGGKNIQYF